The present T cell receptor beta chain was sequenced within a study of T cells in narcolepsy (dated by TCRdb to the late 2010s). For context, the study as a whole: Patients with narcolepsy type 1 or type 2 (NT1, NT2) and healthy control donors were enrolled in the study. To look for autoreactive T cells in narcolepsy patients that target self-antigens of hypocretin neurons (hypocretin, TRIB2), the study used TCR Vbeta sequencing to follow clonotypes in blood and CSF.

For this clone: This receptor's antigen is unknown. The record has no base qualities; no much larger clone is one base away.

Results and caveats for the whole study, not just this receptor: HCRT-specific and TRIB2-specific autoreactive clonotypes were highlighted in plots that compared CD4+ T cell clonotypes in CSF versus blood from the same patient. Certain blood memory CD4+ repertoires from patients and controls had no sequences that matched autoreactive T cell clones. Autoreactive clonotypes were reported to be detected serially in the blood of the same patients and of different patients, but not in the blood of healthy controls. Patients and controls had comparable numbers of sequenced blood memory CD4+ clonotypes, averaging about 37,000 and 33,000, respectively.

The germline V gene supplies CDR1 SGHTA and CDR2 FQGNSA. From cysteine to phenylalanine, the CDR3 is 15 amino acids long. CDR3 DNA is the only sequence kept; it has 45 bases, read in frame from the first base. The V end gives up 1 base and the J end 4 bases, leaving 3 bases in the junction not matched to a gene. Library generation was performed with the immunoSEQ multiplex PCR assay. Held by TCRdb, this immuneACCESS table contains in-frame sequences only and omits some clones. Under half of the omission traces to an unresolved V gene where checked; the cause of the rest is unknown. This sample holds some 13,000 clones; 70% to 90% were observed only once. The leading ten clones occupy more than 1.5% of the sample. For TCR Vbeta sequencing, memory CD4+ T cells were sorted ex vivo from the peripheral blood of both healthy controls and narcolepsy patients.

The sample comprised CD45RA- memory CD4+ T cells from PBMCs. The cell subset or site label, read with the paper, signifies: memory T cells sorted ex vivo from peripheral blood. The receptor was derived from a human donor with narcolepsy. The chain uses TRBV7-2 and TRBJ2-5, and TRBD1 aligns with 10 junction nucleotides. The CDR3 sequence is CASSLVGTGVETQYF. The DNA sequence reads TGTGCCAGCAGCTTAGTCGGGACAGGGGTAGAGACCCAGTACTTC.